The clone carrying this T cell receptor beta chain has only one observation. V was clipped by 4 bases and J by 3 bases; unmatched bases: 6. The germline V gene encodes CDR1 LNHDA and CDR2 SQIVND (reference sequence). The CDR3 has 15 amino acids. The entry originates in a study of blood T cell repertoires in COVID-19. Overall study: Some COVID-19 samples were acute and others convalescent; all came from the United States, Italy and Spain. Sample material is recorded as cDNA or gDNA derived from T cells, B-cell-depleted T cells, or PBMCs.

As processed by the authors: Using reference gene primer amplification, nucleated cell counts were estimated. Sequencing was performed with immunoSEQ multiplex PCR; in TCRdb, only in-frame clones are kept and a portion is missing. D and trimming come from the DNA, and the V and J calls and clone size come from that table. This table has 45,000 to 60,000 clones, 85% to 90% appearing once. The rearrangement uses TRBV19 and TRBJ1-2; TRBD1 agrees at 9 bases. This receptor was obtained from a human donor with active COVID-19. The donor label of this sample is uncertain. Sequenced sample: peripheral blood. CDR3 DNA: TGTGCCAGTAGTAGTCGGACAGGGGTGGACTATGGCTACACCTTC. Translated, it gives CASSSRTGVDYGYTF.